This T cell receptor (beta chain) was profiled in a study of glioma-infiltrating T cells after dendritic cell vaccination (dated by TCRdb to the mid-2010s). Regarding the study in general: The cohort comprised around 15 glioblastoma patients from Phase I and II dendritic cell vaccination trials, 9 newly diagnosed and 6 with recurrent disease. Autologous tumor lysate-pulsed dendritic cell vaccination was administered to the patients between about 2003 and 2013. The vaccine consisted of monocyte-derived dendritic cells cultured less than eight days with IL-4 and GM-CSF, then pulsed overnight with autologous tumor lysate. Patients received three intradermal dendritic cell vaccine injections at biweekly intervals in the arm below the axilla. In glioblastoma patients vaccinated with dendritic cells, deep sequencing of TCR beta CDR3 regions served to measure the amount of tumor-infiltrating lymphocytes and to compare repertoires between tumor and blood. Survival after dendritic cell vaccination was correlated with TCR sequencing metrics such as TIL content and the overlap between tumor and blood repertoires.

Points the paper makes about the study in general: After dendritic cell vaccination, a higher estimated pretreatment TIL content predicted longer time to progression and longer overall survival. The cohort was small and heterogeneous, with few patients having full blood and tumor sets and even fewer initial-recurrent tumor pairs. The response model built on TCR overlap across three groups was characterized as speculative, with prospective validation still needed. No direct relationship between TCR clonality and survival was found, suggesting a diverse polyclonal response may matter.

Using the immunoSEQ assay, TCRB CDR3 regions were amplified from approximately 1.9 micrograms of genomic DNA, or from all available DNA when less than that was on hand. For multiplex PCR, 60 forward primers for TCR V beta segments and 13 reverse primers for J beta segments were used. Synthetic control templates were spiked into each sample at limiting dilution to estimate reads per starting template. The Illumina HiSeq System generated 87 bp sequencing reads. The authors processed their data as follows. PCR and sequencing errors were removed by a nearest neighbor algorithm that merged closely related sequences. TCR overlap was measured as the percentage of unique tumor TCR beta sequences also present in the same patient's peripheral blood. TCRdb took over this immuneACCESS table, retaining in-frame rearrangements with V and J assigned. Such tables are incomplete; in checked studies, under half of the missing clones stem from an unresolved V gene, and the remainder is unexplained. Clonal size and the V and J genes are those of that table, whereas D and trimming came from the DNA. In this sample the table shows about 73,000 clones, approximately 80% of which occur a single time. Under 2.5% of the sample rests with the top ten.

CDR1 and CDR2 were assigned from the germline V gene (reference sequence) as SEHNR and FQNEAQ. Compared with germline, V lacks 1 base and J lacks 5 bases; bases without a gene match: 8. Taken from cysteine to phenylalanine, the CDR3 has 16 residues. Only the CDR3 DNA stays, 48 bases, in frame from base 1. The sample holds many counts of this clone. No cognate antigen has been identified for it. No qualities accompany the bases; no much larger clone lies one base away. Patients were selected for having adequate residual fresh-frozen tumor tissue and more than two years of available survival data. An isocitrate dehydrogenase mutation was not carried by any of the glioblastoma patients, although molecular status was otherwise variable. PBMC collection took place before vaccination, two weeks after the third vaccination, and at tumor progression if progression occurred. Genomic DNA was extracted with the Qiagen DNeasy Blood extraction Kit.

The TCR comes from a human donor with glioblastoma. The source material was blood, sampled before dendritic cell vaccination. This sequence uses TRBV7-9 and TRBJ2-5, and 9 bases in between align with TRBD2. The CDR3 corresponds to CASSLVRGGAAETQYF. The DNA sequence is TGTGCCAGCAGCTTAGTCCGCGGGGGGGCCGCGGAGACCCAGTACTTC.